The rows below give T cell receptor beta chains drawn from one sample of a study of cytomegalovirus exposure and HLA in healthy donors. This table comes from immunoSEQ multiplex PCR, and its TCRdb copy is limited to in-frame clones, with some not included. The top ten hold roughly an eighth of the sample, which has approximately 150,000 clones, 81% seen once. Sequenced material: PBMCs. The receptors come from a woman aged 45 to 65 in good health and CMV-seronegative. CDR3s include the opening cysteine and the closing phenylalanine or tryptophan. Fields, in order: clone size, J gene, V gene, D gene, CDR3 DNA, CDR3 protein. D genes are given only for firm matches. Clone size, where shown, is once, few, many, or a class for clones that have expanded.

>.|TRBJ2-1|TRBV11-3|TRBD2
TGTGCCAGCAGCTCCGAGGCGGGGGGCGATAACGATGAGCAGTTCTTC
CASSSEAGGDNDEQFF
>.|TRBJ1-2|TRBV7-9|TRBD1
TGTTCCAGCAGCTCGGGGACAGGGGCCGGCGGCTACACCTTC
CSSSSGTGAGGYTF
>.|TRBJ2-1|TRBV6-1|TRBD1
TGTGCCAGCAATCGACAGGGGTGGAATGAGCAGTTCTTC
CASNRQGWNEQFF
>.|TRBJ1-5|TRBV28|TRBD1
TGTGCCAGCAGTATCCTCGACAGGGGCAATCAGCCCCAGCATTTT
CASSILDRGNQPQHF
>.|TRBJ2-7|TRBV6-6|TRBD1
TGTGCCACCAAAGGGGGCCATGCGGGCGAGCAGTACTTC
CATKGGHAGEQYF
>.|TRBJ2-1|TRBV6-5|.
TGTGCCAGCAGTTACTCCCGCAGGGATCATGAGCAGTTCTTC
CASSYSRRDHEQFF
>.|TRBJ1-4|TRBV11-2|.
TGTGCCAGCAGCTTTGGACAGAGGAATGAAAAACTGTTTTTT
CASSFGQRNEKLFF
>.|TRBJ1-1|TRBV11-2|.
TGTGCCAGCAGCTCACACCCCCGGGACAAGAACACTGAAGCTTTCTTT
CASSSHPRDKNTEAFF
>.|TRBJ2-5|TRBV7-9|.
TGTGCCAGCAGCTCCGTCGACGGGAACCAAGAGACCCAGTACTTC
CASSSVDGNQETQYF
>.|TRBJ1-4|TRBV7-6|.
TGTGCCAGCAGCGAAGATCTACAGGGATTGGGGAGCGGAAAACTGTTTTTT
CASSEDLQGLGSGKLFF
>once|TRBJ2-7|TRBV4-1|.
.
CASSPAGLSWEQYF